The 27 T cell receptor beta chains below were found in one sample sequenced in a study of tumor-infiltrating lymphocytes in localized non-small cell lung cancer. Repertoires were generated with immunoSEQ multiplex PCR, while TCRdb's copy carries only in-frame clones and drops some. The table lists some 10,000 clones, approximately 64% of them singletons. Sequencing used lung tumor tissue. The origin of the receptors is a human donor with non-small cell lung cancer.

This chain connects TRBV4-1 to TRBJ1-2; 8 nucleotides align to TRBD1. Germline V gene data show CDR1 as MGHRA and CDR2 as YSYEKL. V was clipped by 1 base and J by 4 bases; unmatched bases: 5. The CDR3 length is 15 residues. CDR3 loop: CASSQGPGTGYGYTF. CDR3 coding DNA: TGCGCCAGCAGCCAAGGTCCCGGGACAGGCTATGGCTACACCTTC.

This chain joins TRBV28 and TRBJ2-5; D is possibly TRBD1 (5 bases). The V gene's germline CDR1 is MDHEN and CDR2 SYDVKM. V was cut by 11 bases and J by 7 bases, with 23 bases left in between. The CDR3 loop spans 14 amino acids. CDR3 nucleotide sequence: TGTGCCGTTACCGCAGCAGGGTATTTCGGGACCCAGTACTTC. As protein: CAVTAAGYFGTQYF.

V gene TRBV18 combines with J gene TRBJ1-1, with D uncertain. Trimming stripped 8 bases from V and 2 bases from J, with 12 bases between. The V gene's germline CDR1 is KGHSH and CDR2 LQKENI. The CDR3 is 13 amino acids. CDR3 DNA: TGTGCCAGCCACCCGGTCGGTAACACTGAAGCTTTCTTT. It specifies CASHPVGNTEAFF.

J is TRBJ1-6 and V is TRBV11-2; 7 nucleotides agree with TRBD1. Per germline, CDR1 SGHAT and CDR2 FQNNGV. The V gene end was trimmed by 5 bases and the J gene end by 10 bases; junction bases not matched to a gene: 8. This CDR3 has 14 amino acids. Written as DNA, the CDR3 is TGTGCCAGCAGCACAGGGACAGTAGGCTCACCCCTCCACTTT. This gives the protein CASSTGTVGSPLHF.

This clone was seen just once. This rearrangement joins TRBV5-5 to TRBJ2-2, with a weak D call TRBD1 (5 bases). Trimming stripped 2 bases from V and 6 bases from J, with 17 bases between. Germline values: CDR1 SGHKS, CDR2 YYEKEE (reference sequence). The CDR3 is 16 residues long. The CDR3 coding sequence is TGTGCCAGCAGCTTTTTAGGGGTTAGGGTTTCCGGGGAGCTGTTTTTT. This encodes CASSFLGVRVSGELFF.

CDR3 DNA sequence: TGTGCTAGTGGTTTTAGGACAGGGGATTCACCCCTCCACTTT. It specifies CASGFRTGDSPLHF. This chain uses TRBV12-5 with TRBJ1-6, with 9 bases matching TRBD1. The V segment lost 3 bases and the J segment 8 bases; nucleotides outside the gene matches: 2. CDR3 length equals 14 residues. Germline CDR1 reads LGHNT; CDR2 reads FRNRAP.

The rearrangement links TRBV12-5 to TRBJ2-2; a weak D match, TRBD2 (5 bases). The V end was cut by 1 base, the J end by 6 bases, with 18 bases between. The CDR3 is 17 residues long. From germline, CDR1 is LGHNT and CDR2 FRNRAP. The CDR3 reads CASGLGVTTRVSGELFF. The CDR3 region has the DNA TGTGCTAGTGGTTTGGGGGTAACAACTAGAGTCTCCGGGGAGCTGTTTTTT.

This chain connects TRBV6-6 to TRBJ1-6; 8 bases map to TRBD1. Germline trimming cut 4 bases from V and 3 bases from J; bases unmatched to any gene: 5. CDR1 MNHNY and CDR2 SVGAGI come from the germline V gene (reference sequence). The CDR3 has 16 amino acids. The CDR3 protein is CASSSGTGVYNSPLHF. The CDR3 nucleotides are TGTGCCAGCAGTTCCGGGACAGGAGTCTATAATTCACCCCTCCACTTT.

The chain carries TRBV5-1 and TRBJ1-3; 7 bases are a match to TRBD1. Looked up from germline, CDR1 is SGHRS and CDR2 is YFSETQ. Trimming removed 4 bases from V and 0 bases from J; junction bases left unmatched: 4. The CDR3 is 15 amino acids. The CDR3 nucleotides read TGCGCCAGCAGCCTACAGGGGCTCTCTGGAAACACCATATATTTT. Translation: CASSLQGLSGNTIYF. Complete variable domain (other parts from reference TRBV5-1 and TRBJ1-3): KAGVTQTPRYLIKTRGQQVTLSCSPISGHRSVSWYQQTPGQGLQFLFEYFSETQRNKGNFPGRFSGRQFSNSRSEMNVSTLELGDSALYLCASSLQGLSGNTIYFGEGSWLTVV.

J is TRBJ2-1 and V is TRBV4-1; D ambiguous. Looked up from germline, CDR1 is MGHRA and CDR2 is YSYEKL. The CDR3 totals 15 residues. Trimming cost V 0 bases and J 3 bases, with 9 bases left between them. This CDR3 is CASSQDWAYYNEQFF. DNA for the CDR3: TGCGCCAGCAGCCAAGATTGGGCCTACTACAATGAGCAGTTCTTC.

This clone was seen a few times. V gene TRBV4-1 combines with J gene TRBJ2-5; unclear D gene. The CDR3 totals 13 residues. Germline CDR1 MGHRA, CDR2 YSYEKL. Trimming pared 1 base from V and 5 bases from J, leaving 8 bases between. CDR3 in amino acids: CASSQGDGETQYF. For the CDR3, the DNA is TGCGCCAGCAGCCAAGGTGACGGGGAGACCCAGTACTTC.

The chain combines TRBV30 with TRBJ1-6; tentatively, D is TRBD1 (6 bases). CDR3 length: 14 residues. V was trimmed by 3 bases and J by 7 bases, leaving 13 bases between them. Germline CDR1 reads GTSNPN; CDR2 reads SVGIG (reference sequence). The CDR3 loop reads CAWRQGNSNSPLHF. Here the CDR3 DNA reads TGTGCCTGGAGGCAGGGGAATTCGAATTCACCCCTCCACTTT.

This chain joins TRBV9 and TRBJ2-1, with 9 bases matching TRBD1. J was trimmed by 6 bases and V by 0 bases; bases with no gene match: 4. This CDR3 comprises 15 residues. Germline assignment: CDR1 SGDLS and CDR2 YYNGEE. The CDR3 protein is CASSVAGQGVNEQFF. CDR3 nucleotide sequence: TGTGCCAGCAGCGTAGCGGGACAGGGAGTCAATGAGCAGTTCTTC. The whole variable domain, remainder taken from reference TRBV9 and TRBJ2-1, is DSGVTQTPKHLITATGQRVTLRCSPRSGDLSVYWYQQSLDQGLQFLIQYYNGEERAKGNILERFSAQQFPDLHSELNLSSLELGDSALYFCASSVAGQGVNEQFFGPGTRLTVL.

The V gene is TRBV18, the J gene TRBJ1-6, with TRBD1 as a possible D gene (5 bases). Trimming left V 4 bases short and J 7 bases short, with 14 bases between. The CDR3 length is 15 residues. Germline-derived CDR1 and CDR2 are KGHSH and LQKENI. The CDR3 DNA reads as TGTGCCAGCTCACATTCCGGGACCGCCAATTCACCCCTCCACTTT. It specifies CASSHSGTANSPLHF.

The gene calls are TRBV6-1 and TRBJ1-2; no clear D gene. Trimming left V 0 bases short and J 3 bases short, with 11 bases between. This CDR3 spans 15 amino acids. CDR1 and CDR2 from the germline V gene are MNHNS and SASEGT. CDR3 residues: CASSEAPAAYYGYTF. The CDR3 coding sequence is TGTGCCAGCAGTGAAGCGCCCGCAGCCTACTATGGCTACACCTTC.

The chain combines TRBV5-1 with TRBJ2-5; perhaps TRBD2 as D (5 bases). The V gene's germline CDR1 is SGHRS and CDR2 YFSETQ. The CDR3 contains 12 residues. Trimming took 6 bases from V and 5 from J, leaving 11 bases between them. CDR3: CASTPGGETQYF. CDR3 coding DNA: TGCGCCAGCACCCCCGGCGGGGAGACCCAGTACTTC.

The rearrangement uses TRBV7-2 and TRBJ2-3, with 9 bases matching TRBD1. The CDR3 extends over 17 amino acids. The junction had 11 bases not matched to a gene; V was cut back by 0 bases and J by 7 bases. The germline V gene has CDR1 SGHTA and CDR2 FQGNSA. The CDR3 sequence: CASSLAGGTGIGYTQYF. In DNA, the CDR3 is TGTGCCAGCAGCTTAGCGGGGGGGACAGGGATTGGATATACGCAGTATTTT.

V usage is TRBV10-3 and J usage is TRBJ2-3; TRBD1 matches 8 bases. The length of the CDR3 is 14 residues. Per the germline V gene, CDR1 is ENHRY and CDR2 is SYGVKD. Trimming at V came to 9 bases and at J to 6 bases, leaving 11 bases not matched to a gene. CDR3 coding DNA: TGTGCCATGGGGCCAGGGGGCTTCGCGGATACGCAGTATTTT. Translating gives CAMGPGGFADTQYF.

The rearrangement uses TRBV7-2 and TRBJ2-5, with 13 bases that match TRBD2. CDR1 and CDR2 from the germline V gene are SGHTA and FQGNSA. The ends lost 5 bases at V and 2 bases at J; junction bases unmatched: 14. The CDR3 consists of 19 residues. CDR3 nucleotide sequence: TGTGCCAGCAGCACACGCCCGGGACTAGCGGGAACCTTGCAAGAGACCCAGTACTTC. Translating it yields CASSTRPGLAGTLQETQYF.

This sequence joins TRBV4-3 and TRBJ1-2; TRBD1 aligns across 8 bases. Trimming at V came to 1 base and at J to 8 bases, leaving 12 bases not matched to a gene. Germline CDR1 and CDR2: LGHNA and YSLEER. CDR3 length: 16 residues. CDR3 nucleotide sequence: TGCGCCAGCAGCCAAGGCGCCGGACAGGGAGCGTTAGGCTACACCTTC. This codes for CASSQGAGQGALGYTF.

This sequence joins TRBV7-2 and TRBJ2-3; D is unresolved. The V and J ends lost 3 bases and 2 bases respectively, with 12 bases between them. Germline V gene sequence: CDR1 SGHTA, CDR2 FQGNSA. CDR3 size: 15 residues. CDR3 DNA sequence: TGTGCCAGCAGCTTTGGCTCAAAATCCACAGATACGCAGTATTTT. This encodes CASSFGSKSTDTQYF.

The chain has TRBV6-1 and TRBJ2-3; D unclear. Looked up from germline, CDR1 is MNHNS and CDR2 is SASEGT. Between the trimmed V and J ends, which lost 1 base and 6 bases, there was a span of 17 bases. The CDR3 extends over 16 amino acids. The CDR3 nucleotides are TGTGCCAGCAGTGAAGACGGTAGGAGTTTAGGTGATACGCAGTATTTT. The encoded protein is CASSEDGRSLGDTQYF.

J is TRBJ2-2 and V is TRBV5-6; no reliable D call. V was trimmed by 5 bases and J by 5 bases, leaving 10 bases between them. The CDR3 is made up of 13 amino acids. Germline V gene data show CDR1 as SGHDT and CDR2 as YYEEEE. Here the CDR3 reads CASRRTLTGELFF. DNA of the CDR3: TGTGCCAGCAGAAGAACTTTGACCGGGGAGCTGTTTTTT.

V usage is TRBV29-1 and J usage is TRBJ1-2; TRBD1 agrees at 8 bases. This CDR3 region has 13 residues. V lost 6 bases and J lost 9; bases outside the gene matches: 12. Germline loops: CDR1 SQVTM, CDR2 ANQGSEA. CDR3 protein: CSVTMTRGHSYTF. The CDR3 nucleotides read TGCAGCGTGACAATGACCAGGGGGCATAGCTACACCTTC.

This chain connects TRBV7-9 to TRBJ1-2; D remains ambiguous. Germline loops: CDR1 SEHNR, CDR2 FQNEAQ (reference sequence). Trimming pared 2 bases from V and 4 bases from J, leaving 17 bases between. This CDR3 is built from 16 residues. CDR3 sequence: CASSLLGPRVGYGYTF. DNA of the CDR3: TGTGCCAGCAGCTTATTGGGCCCCCGGGTGGGCTATGGCTACACCTTC.

J is TRBJ2-3 and V is TRBV30, with 7 nucleotides matching TRBD2. V shed 0 bases, J shed 0 bases, and the junction held 0 bases outside the gene matches. The length of the CDR3 is 14 residues. The germline V gene has CDR1 GTSNPN and CDR2 SVGIG (reference sequence). The CDR3 nucleotides read TGTGCCTGGAGTGTGGGGGGGAGCACAGATACGCAGTATTTT. This encodes CAWSVGGSTDTQYF.

The chain recombines TRBV4-3 with TRBJ1-1; D perhaps matches TRBD1 (5 bases). The CDR3 spans 14 residues. Germline V gene sequence: CDR1 LGHNA, CDR2 YSLEER. Between the trimmed V and J ends, which lost 0 bases and 6 bases, there was a span of 11 bases. DNA for the CDR3: TGCGCCAGCAGCCAAGATACCCCGGGGGCTGAAGCTTTCTTT. It specifies CASSQDTPGAEAFF.